This T cell receptor beta chain was recovered during a study of response to subunit inactivated influenza vaccine. TCRdb processed the RT-PCR reads anew with MiXCR; each CDR3 protein has one entry. The repertoire holds approximately 700,000 distinct CDR3 sequences, with roughly 14% as singletons. As regards this clonotype: Its target is not known.

In germline, CDR1 is LGHNA, CDR2 YNFKEQ. CDR3 length: 14 residues. The junction had 6 bases not matched to a gene; V was cut back by 5 bases and J by 10 bases. Study-level results: New T cells are recruited in small numbers by each seasonal influenza vaccination, according to the authors' suggestion.

The receptor was derived from a man aged 50 to 60 who received an inactivated influenza vaccine. Sequencing used PBMCs from blood, obtained less than 15 days before vaccination. The chain has TRBV4-2 and TRBJ2-1; TRBD2 matches at 12 bases. CDR3 in amino acids: CASSLETSGGEQFF. As DNA, the CDR3 is TGTGCCAGCAGCTTAGAGACTAGCGGGGGCGAGCAGTTCTTC.